The 23 T cell receptor beta chains presented below share a single source sample, sequenced in a study of blood T cells in healthy people across ages. Sample-barcoded 5' priming and a J-beta primer mix drove a second PCR of roughly 6 to 12 cycles. TCRdb redid the calling of the 5' RACE reads with MiXCR, one entry per CDR3 protein. The sample has approximately 1.5 million distinct CDR3 sequences; approximately 43% are singletons. The sequenced material came from blood. Source of these receptors: a woman aged 18-29 years in good health.

The chain carries TRBV21-1 and TRBJ2-7; whether TRBD1, the table's D call, matches the DNA was not checked. TRBV21-1 is tagged as a pseudogene. CDR3 length equals 15 residues. The CDR3 region has the DNA TGTGCCAGCAGCATAAACCGGGACAGGGGATACGAGCAGTACTTC. Encoded protein: CASSINRDRGYEQYF.

As concerns this clonotype: The junction shows a germline mismatch at one end, possibly a read error. The DNA for the CDR3 is TGCGGTGCTAGCAAATCCCAACAGGGCCTCTATGGCTACACCTTC. Its protein is CGASKSQQGLYGYTF. The chain carries TRBV20-1 and TRBJ1-2, with D perhaps TRBD1 (6 bases). The CDR3 is made up of 15 amino acids. CDR1 DFQATT and CDR2 SNEGSKA come from the germline V gene (reference sequence).

This clonotype has just a few counts. J is TRBJ1-5 and V is TRBV7-9, with 7 bases aligning to TRBD1. The J segment lost 1 base and the V segment lost 4 bases, leaving 10 bases of the junction unmatched. The CDR3 consists of 17 residues. CDR1 is SEHNR, CDR2 FQNEAQ, per germline (reference sequence). CDR3 amino acids: CASSSDRGGGSNQPQHF. The CDR3 DNA sequence: TGTGCCAGCAGCTCAGATCGAGGGGGCGGGAGCAATCAGCCCCAGCATTTT.

This chain joins TRBV28 and TRBJ1-2; D is unresolved. Germline lookup yields CDR1 MDHEN and CDR2 SYDVKM. The CDR3 consists of 15 residues. Deletions cut 7 bases from V and 1 base from J, with 16 bases between. CDR3 amino acids: CASKGGLGVNYGYTF. The DNA of the CDR3 is TGTGCCAGCAAGGGAGGGTTAGGCGTTAACTATGGCTACACCTTC.

The V gene is TRBV7-2, the J gene TRBJ2-7, with 9 bases aligning to TRBD1. CDR1 SGHTA and CDR2 FQGNSA come from the germline V gene. Germline trimming cut 1 base from V and 5 bases from J; bases unmatched to any gene: 9. The CDR3 loop spans 16 amino acids. In DNA form, the CDR3 reads TGTGCCAGCAGCTTAGGGATAGGGACAGGGATCAACGAGCAGTACTTC. The encoded protein is CASSLGIGTGINEQYF.

This clonotype has only a few counts. This chain connects TRBV7-2 to TRBJ2-2; no clear D gene. Germline CDR1 SGHTA, CDR2 FQGNSA. This CDR3 comprises 15 residues. Trimming stripped 5 bases from V and 2 bases from J, with 12 bases between. The CDR3 nucleotides are TGTGCCAGCAGCCCAAGGCGACTTAACACCGGGGAGCTGTTTTTT. Its protein product is CASSPRRLNTGELFF.

The V gene is TRBV9, the J gene TRBJ2-1; 10 nucleotides line up with TRBD2. The V gene end was trimmed by 6 bases and the J gene end by 2 bases; junction bases not matched to a gene: 2. The CDR3 length is 14 residues. Looked up from germline, CDR1 is SGDLS and CDR2 is YYNGEE. The DNA of the CDR3 is TGTGCCAGCAACCTAGCGGGAGCCTACAATGAGCAGTTCTTC. It codes for CASNLAGAYNEQFF.

This rearrangement joins TRBV19 to TRBJ1-5; D might be TRBD1 (5 bases). In germline, CDR1 is LNHDA, CDR2 SQIVND (reference sequence). The CDR3 has 14 amino acids. V was clipped by 4 bases and J by 5 bases, with 12 bases between them. In DNA, the CDR3 is TGTGCCAGTAGTAACAGGCTGGGAGATCAGCCCCAGCATTTT. Protein product: CASSNRLGDQPQHF.

Remarks on this clonotype: One end of the junction fails to match germline, which may point to a read error. The V call is TRBV27, the J call TRBJ1-1; D might be TRBD1 (5 bases). Germline V gives CDR1 MNHEY, CDR2 SMNVEV (reference sequence). CDR3 length: 15 residues. The CDR3 nucleotides read TGTGCCAGCAGTTTAAACAGGAATCGGAACACTGAAACTTTCTTT. This gives the protein CASSLNRNRNTETFF.

V is TRBV27 and J is TRBJ2-7, with 7 bases identical to TRBD2. The V gene's germline CDR1 is MNHEY and CDR2 SMNVEV (reference sequence). This CDR3 spans 14 amino acids. Trimming removed 2 bases from V and 6 bases from J; junction bases left unmatched: 7. CDR3 nucleotides: TGTGCCAGCAGTTTACTAGCGGACCCCTCCGAGCAGTACTTC. It translates to CASSLLADPSEQYF.

This clonotype was seen once. The V gene is TRBV2, the J gene TRBJ2-5; 10 positions match TRBD2. Germline V gives CDR1 SNHLY, CDR2 FYNNEI. Losses at the gene ends were 4 bases for V and 13 bases for J; bases not matched to a gene: 15. The CDR3 totals 15 residues. In DNA form, the CDR3 reads TGTGCCAGCAGTGTACAACTAGCGGGAAACAATGAGCGGTACTTC. It translates to CASSVQLAGNNERYF.

The rearrangement uses TRBV4-1 and TRBJ2-1; 12 positions agree with TRBD2. CDR3 size: 18 residues. Germline trimming cut 4 bases from V and 2 bases from J; bases unmatched to any gene: 9. Per germline, CDR1 MGHRA and CDR2 YSYEKL. In DNA form, the CDR3 reads TGCGCCAGCAGCCGTCGGACTAGCGGGATAGGGACCTACAATGAGCAGTTCTTC. It encodes CASSRRTSGIGTYNEQFF.

For this clonotype: The junction differs from germline at one of its ends, possibly a read error. The DNA for the CDR3 is TGTGCCAGCAGCTTAGGGGTAGGGGGCTTAAATCGGCCCCAGCATTTT. It encodes CASSLGVGGLNRPQHF. The chain carries TRBV7-2 and TRBJ1-5, with 7 bases aligning to TRBD1. CDR1 and CDR2 from the germline V gene are SGHTA and FQGNSA. The CDR3 is 16 residues long.

This chain joins TRBV20-1 and TRBJ2-1, with TRBD2 as a possible D gene (5 bases). The CDR3 consists of 13 residues. The ends were cut back, 4 bases at V and 3 bases at J, with 10 bases in the middle. Germline loops: CDR1 DFQATT, CDR2 SNEGSKA (reference sequence). This CDR3 is CSAKAGNYNEQFF. CDR3 coding DNA: TGCAGTGCTAAGGCCGGGAACTACAATGAGCAGTTCTTC.

The rearrangement uses TRBV9 and TRBJ2-1; no firm D call. This CDR3 has 13 residues. V was cut by 3 bases and J by 7 bases, with 11 bases left in between. Germline V lookup: CDR1 SGDLS, CDR2 YYNGEE. As DNA, the CDR3 is TGTGCCAGCAGCGGAGCCGGTGTTAATGAGCAGTTCTTC. As protein: CASSGAGVNEQFF.

The chain uses TRBV7-3 and TRBJ2-5; 7 bases are a match to TRBD2. The CDR3 is 14 residues long. V trimming: 5 bases; J trimming: 11 bases; junction bases outside the gene matches: 14. Germline lookup yields CDR1 SGHTA and CDR2 FQGTGA. CDR3 sequence (DNA): TGTGCCAGCAGCACTCAGGGAGGGAGTAATGAGCAGTACTTC. Protein sequence: CASSTQGGSNEQYF.

The chain recombines TRBV28 with TRBJ2-7; D may be TRBD1 (5 bases). Looked up from germline, CDR1 is MDHEN and CDR2 is SYDVKM. The CDR3 loop spans 15 amino acids. V lost 6 bases, J lost 2 bases, and 17 bases lay in between. This CDR3 reads CASSPTGQRAYEQYF. CDR3 nucleotide sequence: TGTGCCAGCAGCCCTACCGGACAACGCGCCTACGAGCAGTACTTC.

V is TRBV15 and J is TRBJ2-7; unclear D gene. Trimming removed 0 bases from V and 1 base from J, with 10 bases in between. Germline V gives CDR1 LNHNV, CDR2 YYDKDF (reference sequence). There are 15 residues in the CDR3. CDR3 bases: TGTGCCACCAGCAGAGATCGTCTGGAATCCTACGAGCAGTACTTC. Protein: CATSRDRLESYEQYF.

The chain employs TRBV10-3 and TRBJ2-3, with a tentative D call TRBD1 (5 bases). The V and J ends lost 3 bases and 0 bases respectively, with 13 bases between them. Germline lookup yields CDR1 ENHRY and CDR2 SYGVKD. The CDR3 loop spans 16 amino acids. CDR3 protein: CAISDSQGPSTDTQYF. The CDR3 DNA sequence: TGTGCCATCAGTGACTCCCAGGGTCCTAGCACAGATACGCAGTATTTT.

This chain links TRBV15 with TRBJ1-5; possibly TRBD1 for D (6 bases). The CDR3 length is 15 residues. Germline CDR1 and CDR2: LNHNV and YYDKDF (reference sequence). With 3 bases removed from V and 3 bases from J, the gap between germline ends came to 12 bases. CDR3 amino acids: CATSRGPGDNQPQHF. In DNA, the CDR3 is TGTGCCACCAGCAGGGGACCAGGGGACAATCAGCCCCAGCATTTT.

The chain employs TRBV29-1 and TRBJ2-5; possibly TRBD1 for D (6 bases). The J call is in doubt because the DNA end fits TRBJ2-7 better. CDR3 length: 12 amino acids. Germline values: CDR1 SQVTM, CDR2 ANQGSEA. The DNA for the CDR3 is TGCAGCGTCGGGGACATAGCCTACGAGCAGTACTTC. It translates to CSVGDIAYEQYF.

With regard to this clonotype: A much larger clonotype is one base distant, so this may be a read error. The chain is built from TRBV2 and TRBJ2-7, with D tentatively TRBD1 or TRBD2 (5 bases each). CDR1 and CDR2 (germline): SNHLY, FYNNEI. The CDR3 is 12 amino acids. V lost 9 bases, J lost 0 bases, and 9 bases lay in between. CDR3 residues: CARRGDSYEQYF. For the CDR3, the DNA is TGTGCCAGGAGAGGGGACTCCTACGAGCAGTACTTC.

This chain connects TRBV7-2 to TRBJ2-1; 7 nucleotides align to TRBD2. The CDR3 totals 16 residues. The germline gives CDR1 SGHTA, CDR2 FQGNSA. V was pared by 5 bases and J by 4 bases, with 11 bases of the junction left unmatched. CDR3 bases: TGTGCCAGCAGCCTCCTGGGCGGGGGTATGTACAATGAGCAGTTCTTC. The encoded protein is CASSLLGGGMYNEQFF.